The 20 T cell receptor beta chains below come from one sample, sequenced in a study of shared clonotypes between healthy human individuals. Sequencing used immunoSEQ multiplex PCR; TCRdb keeps in-frame clones, though not all of them. The sample lists roughly 480,000 clones, 79% seen once, with about 12% in the top ten. Sequencing was performed on PBMCs. The source is a woman aged 40 to 50 in good health. Some clones in this sample may be carry-over from other donors' samples.

This chain uses TRBV11-2 with TRBJ1-1, with 8 bases that match TRBD1. J was trimmed by 1 base and V by 4 bases; bases with no gene match: 2. The length of the CDR3 is 14 residues. Germline V gene data show CDR1 as SGHAT and CDR2 as FQNNGV. The CDR3 reads CASSSGGWNTEAFF. In nucleotides, the CDR3 is TGTGCCAGCAGCTCAGGGGGCTGGAACACTGAAGCTTTCTTT. Complete variable domain (other parts from reference TRBV11-2 and TRBJ1-1): EAGVAQSPRYKIIEKRQSVAFWCNPISGHATLYWYQQILGQGPKLLIQFQNNGVVDDSQLPKDRFSAERLKGVDSTLKIQPAKLEDSAVYLCASSSGGWNTEAFFGQGTRLTVV.

The chain uses TRBV7-3 and TRBJ1-2; 12 bases line up with TRBD1. Trimming took 0 bases from V and 6 from J; bases not matched to a gene: 2. Germline V gene data show CDR1 as SGHTA and CDR2 as FQGTGA. The CDR3 contains 15 residues. The CDR3 DNA is TGTGCCAGCAGCTTAACGGGACAGGGGGCAAATGGCTACACCTTC. It translates to CASSLTGQGANGYTF.

This rearrangement joins TRBV7-9 to TRBJ2-1, with D unclear. Trimming left V 3 bases short and J 6 bases short, with 9 bases between. The V gene's germline CDR1 is SEHNR and CDR2 FQNEAQ (reference sequence). The CDR3 runs to 13 residues. CDR3 nucleotide sequence: TGTGCCAGCAGCTTCGACGGATTCAATGAGCAGTTCTTC. Translating it yields CASSFDGFNEQFF.

This rearrangement joins TRBV4-2 to TRBJ2-3, with 14 bases aligning to TRBD2. Looked up from germline, CDR1 is LGHNA and CDR2 is YNFKEQ. The ends lost 0 bases at V and 6 bases at J; junction bases unmatched: 8. The CDR3 sequence is 18 residues long. The CDR3 nucleotides are TGTGCCAGCAGCCAAGACCCCGGGACTAGCGGGAGCAAGGATACGCAGTATTTT. Residues: CASSQDPGTSGSKDTQYF.

The J gene is TRBJ1-2, the V gene TRBV28; D not certain. Trimming took 6 bases from V and 4 from J, leaving 6 bases between them. The V gene's germline CDR1 is MDHEN and CDR2 SYDVKM. This CDR3 is 11 amino acids long. The CDR3 nucleotides read TGTGCCAGCAGCGGTGGCTATGGCTACACCTTC. This encodes CASSGGYGYTF.

This clone has only one observation. V gene TRBV9 combines with J gene TRBJ1-6; no firm D call. Per germline, CDR1 SGDLS and CDR2 YYNGEE. CDR3 length: 13 residues. V lost 1 base and J 10 bases, leaving 9 bases between the germline ends. This chain's CDR3 is CASSVKEGSPLHF. The CDR3 DNA reads as TGTGCCAGCAGCGTAAAGGAAGGGTCACCCCTCCACTTT.

Points on this clone: An end of the junction does not agree with germline; a read error may underlie this. V usage is TRBV11-2 and J usage is TRBJ2-7, with TRBD1 matching 8 bases. This CDR3 contains 14 residues. Germline assignment: CDR1 SGHAT and CDR2 FQNNGV. The CDR3 protein is CASSLFGQGDERYF. The CDR3 DNA reads TGTGCCAGCAGCTTATTCGGACAGGGCGACGAGCGGTACTTC.

This chain uses TRBV7-8 with TRBJ2-1, with D possibly TRBD2 on 5 matching bases. The CDR3 has 15 amino acids. Per germline, CDR1 SGHVS and CDR2 FQNEAQ. Trimming removed 5 bases from V and 3 bases from J, with 14 bases in between. The CDR3 DNA is TGTGCCAGCAGCCCTCTAGGAGGCCTCTACAATGAGCAGTTCTTC. This sequence encodes CASSPLGGLYNEQFF.

The V gene is TRBV19, the J gene TRBJ1-1; 8 bases match TRBD1. The CDR3 has 15 amino acids. The J segment lost 3 bases and the V segment lost 1 base, leaving 4 bases of the junction unmatched. Germline CDR1 LNHDA, CDR2 SQIVND (reference sequence). CDR3 sequence: CASSIGTGYDTEAFF. CDR3 nucleotides: TGTGCCAGTAGTATAGGGACAGGGTATGACACTGAAGCTTTCTTT. Full variable domain (remainder filled in from reference TRBV19 and TRBJ1-1): DGGITQSPKYLFRKEGQNVTLSCEQNLNHDAMYWYRQDPGQGLRLIYYSQIVNDFQKGDIAEGYSVSREKKESFPLTVTSAQKNPTAFYLCASSIGTGYDTEAFFGQGTRLTVV.

This chain connects TRBV21-1 to TRBJ1-6; TRBD1, as called in the table, went unchecked against the DNA. TRBV21-1 is noted as a pseudogene. CDR3 size: 16 residues. CDR3 sequence (DNA): TGTGCCAGTCCCCTGACAGGGGTTCCTTATAATTCACCCCTCCACTTT. Translating gives CASPLTGVPYNSPLHF.

The chain has TRBV4-3 and TRBJ2-7; TRBD2 aligns across 8 bases. The length of the CDR3 is 16 residues. The germline V gene has CDR1 LGHNA and CDR2 YSLEER. V lost 0 bases to trimming and J lost 0 bases; unmatched junction nucleotides: 4. The CDR3 sequence is CASSQDWGTSSYEQYF. The CDR3 DNA follows: TGCGCCAGCAGCCAAGATTGGGGGACTAGCTCCTACGAGCAGTACTTC.

Here the CDR3 reads CASSREGSYQETQYF. The DNA for the CDR3 is TGTGCCAGCAGTCGTGAGGGCTCGTACCAAGAGACCCAGTACTTC. The V gene is TRBV2, the J gene TRBJ2-5, with TRBD2 as a possible D gene (5 bases). The CDR3 extends over 15 amino acids. V dropped 5 bases and J dropped 0 bases, with 13 bases sitting between them. Germline CDR1 and CDR2: SNHLY and FYNNEI.

This rearrangement joins TRBV7-3 to TRBJ2-7; D is undetermined. This CDR3 comprises 15 residues. V lost 5 bases to trimming and J lost 0 bases, with 14 bases between them. Germline CDR1 is SGHTA and CDR2 is FQGTGA. CDR3 residues: CASSVGPLGSYEQYF. The CDR3 nucleotides read TGTGCCAGCAGCGTGGGCCCCCTGGGCTCCTACGAGCAGTACTTC.

This clone was recorded a few times. J is TRBJ2-3 and V is TRBV10-1; 10 bases match TRBD2. V shed 3 bases and J 0 bases; nucleotides not matched to a gene: 3. The CDR3 covers 16 residues. Germline V lookup: CDR1 WNHNN, CDR2 SYGVQD (reference sequence). The chain's CDR3 is CASSEAGGPSTDTQYF. The CDR3 region has the DNA TGCGCCAGCAGTGAAGCGGGAGGGCCTAGCACAGATACGCAGTATTTT.

The chain has TRBV7-2 and TRBJ2-3, with D possibly called TRBD1 or TRBD2 (5 bases each). Trimming stripped 5 bases from V and 1 base from J, with 10 bases between. CDR1 is SGHTA, CDR2 FQGNSA, per germline. The CDR3 has 14 residues. In DNA form, the CDR3 reads TGTGCCAGCAGCCTCCGGGACCGCACAGATACGCAGTATTTT. Translation gives CASSLRDRTDTQYF.

This clone was seen more than once but under ten times. The rearrangement links TRBV5-1 to TRBJ2-2; D gene unclear. The germline CDR1 and CDR2 sequences are SGHRS and YFSETQ. This CDR3 is 14 amino acids long. Deletions cut 0 bases from V and 1 base from J, with 4 bases between. The DNA for the CDR3 is TGCGCCAGCAGCTTGGGTTGGAACACCGGGGAGCTGTTTTTT. It is translated as CASSLGWNTGELFF.

This rearrangement joins TRBV2 to TRBJ1-5; D may be TRBD1 (5 bases). Germline V gene lookup returns CDR1 SNHLY and CDR2 FYNNEI. Trimming removed 5 bases from V and 3 bases from J, with 17 bases in between. The CDR3 runs to 16 residues. The CDR3 nucleotides read TGTGCCAGCAGTTCCCGACCGGGACGCAACAATCAGCCCCAGCATTTT. Residues: CASSSRPGRNNQPQHF.

This chain connects TRBV6-1 to TRBJ2-3; 11 bases align to TRBD2. Germline CDR1 MNHNS, CDR2 SASEGT. The CDR3 is 17 residues long. The junction had 7 bases not matched to a gene; V was cut back by 0 bases and J by 5 bases. CDR3 sequence reads: CASSEALAGGIGDTQYF. In DNA form, the CDR3 reads TGTGCCAGCAGTGAAGCATTAGCGGGAGGGATCGGAGATACGCAGTATTTT.

The chain carries TRBV15 and TRBJ2-1; TRBD2 matches 7 bases. The V segment lost 0 bases and the J segment 7 bases; nucleotides outside the gene matches: 9. The CDR3 contains 16 residues. Germline V gene sequence: CDR1 LNHNV, CDR2 YYDKDF (reference sequence). Written as DNA, the CDR3 is TGTGCCACCAGCAGAGATAGGGGCGGGAGTTATAATGAGCAGTTCTTC. The encoded protein is CATSRDRGGSYNEQFF.

The chain combines TRBV14 with TRBJ2-1; D is uncertain. The CDR3 runs to 14 residues. V was shortened by 1 base and J by 4 bases, with 8 bases between the two germline ends. In germline, CDR1 is SGHDN, CDR2 FVKESK. The CDR3 here is CASSQGGRYNEQFF. The CDR3 DNA follows: TGTGCCAGCAGCCAAGGAGGACGATACAATGAGCAGTTCTTC.